These T cell receptor beta chains were read from a single sample in a study of blood T cell repertoires in COVID-19. TCRdb's copy holds only in-frame clones and misses some; the assay was immunoSEQ multiplex PCR. The sample has tens of thousands of clones, 91% seen once. The specimen sequenced was peripheral blood. These TCRs come from a woman aged 80 or over with acute or convalescent COVID-19. Both conserved end residues are part of each CDR3. A D gene is named only where the DNA matches it firmly. Rows give clone size only sometimes, using once, few, many, or a class for an expanded clone.

clone size: NA
J gene: TRBJ1-2
V gene: TRBV4-3
D gene: TRBD1
CDR3 protein: CASSLRTGVRGYTF
CDR3 DNA: TGCGCCAGCAGCCTAAGGACAGGGGTACGTGGCTACACCTTC

clone size: NA
J gene: TRBJ1-6
V gene: TRBV12-3/TRBV12-4
D gene: NA
CDR3 protein: CASSTRGVRPLHF
CDR3 DNA: TGTGCCAGCAGCACCCGAGGCGTTAGGCCCCTCCACTTT

clone size: NA
J gene: TRBJ1-6
V gene: TRBV12-3/TRBV12-4
D gene: NA
CDR3 protein: CASSTGSSSPLHF
CDR3 DNA: TGTGCCAGCAGTACAGGGTCTAGTTCACCCCTCCACTTT

clone size: NA
J gene: TRBJ1-6
V gene: TRBV4-1
D gene: NA
CDR3 protein: CASRGLDTSDNSPLHF
CDR3 DNA: TGCGCCAGCAGGGGGCTTGACACGTCTGATAATTCACCCCTCCACTTT

clone size: NA
J gene: TRBJ2-3
V gene: TRBV13
D gene: NA
CDR3 protein: CASSPPGLRDTQYF
CDR3 DNA: TGTGCCAGCAGCCCGCCGGGACTTAGAGATACGCAGTATTTT

clone size: NA
J gene: TRBJ1-3
V gene: TRBV2
D gene: NA
CDR3 protein: CASRDRYSGNTIYF
CDR3 DNA: TGTGCCAGCAGGGACAGATACTCTGGAAACACCATATATTTT

clone size: NA
J gene: TRBJ1-2
V gene: TRBV30
D gene: TRBD1
CDR3 protein: CAGTPGQGLLGDGYTF
CDR3 DNA: TGTGCCGGGACACCGGGACAGGGGCTTTTAGGTGATGGCTACACCTTC

clone size: NA
J gene: TRBJ1-2
V gene: TRBV2
D gene: NA
CDR3 protein: CASHISNYGYTF
CDR3 DNA: TGTGCCAGCCACATCTCTAACTATGGCTACACCTTC

clone size: NA
J gene: TRBJ2-7
V gene: TRBV7-6
D gene: TRBD2
CDR3 protein: CASSPFARTSGYEQYF
CDR3 DNA: TGTGCCAGCAGCCCCTTCGCCCGGACTAGCGGGTACGAGCAGTACTTC

clone size: NA
J gene: TRBJ2-2
V gene: TRBV11-3
D gene: TRBD2
CDR3 protein: CASSSGGGTGELFF
CDR3 DNA: TGTGCCAGCAGCTCGGGGGGTGGTACCGGGGAGCTGTTTTTT

clone size: NA
J gene: TRBJ1-1
V gene: TRBV3-1/TRBV3-2
D gene: NA
CDR3 protein: CASSRRPSVEAFF
CDR3 DNA: TGTGCCAGCAGCCGCAGGCCAAGTGTTGAAGCTTTCTTT

clone size: NA
J gene: TRBJ2-3
V gene: TRBV6-2/TRBV6-3
D gene: TRBD2
CDR3 protein: CASSYAQRGGRPTDTQYF
CDR3 DNA: TGTGCCAGCAGTTATGCCCAGCGGGGGGGCCGGCCCACAGATACGCAGTATTTT

clone size: once
J gene: TRBJ2-7
V gene: TRBV2
D gene: NA
CDR3 protein: CASRERAYEQYF
CDR3 DNA: TGTGCCAGCAGGGAGAGAGCCTACGAGCAGTACTTC

clone size: NA
J gene: TRBJ1-1
V gene: TRBV4-2
D gene: NA
CDR3 protein: CASSQGGSFTEAFF
CDR3 DNA: TGTGCCAGCAGCCAAGGAGGCAGCTTCACTGAAGCTTTCTTT

clone size: NA
J gene: TRBJ1-2
V gene: TRBV5-1
D gene: TRBD1
CDR3 protein: CASRPGQGTTFNYGYTF
CDR3 DNA: TGCGCCAGCAGACCCGGACAGGGTACCACCTTTAACTATGGCTACACCTTC

clone size: once
J gene: TRBJ2-1
V gene: TRBV5-6
D gene: NA
CDR3 protein: CASSLGAANEQFF
CDR3 DNA: TGTGCCAGCAGCTTAGGGGCGGCAAATGAGCAGTTCTTC

clone size: NA
J gene: TRBJ1-4
V gene: TRBV30
D gene: NA
CDR3 protein: CAWSPTANEKLFF
CDR3 DNA: TGTGCCTGGAGTCCGACAGCTAATGAAAAACTGTTTTTT

clone size: NA
J gene: TRBJ2-2
V gene: TRBV10-2
D gene: TRBD2
CDR3 protein: CASRPSGGTGELFF
CDR3 DNA: TGCGCCAGCAGGCCTAGCGGGGGTACCGGGGAGCTGTTTTTT

clone size: NA
J gene: TRBJ2-5
V gene: TRBV19
D gene: TRBD1
CDR3 protein: CASSISGQGEETQYF
CDR3 DNA: TGTGCCAGTAGTATAAGCGGACAGGGAGAAGAGACCCAGTACTTC

clone size: NA
J gene: TRBJ2-2
V gene: TRBV6-5
D gene: TRBD1
CDR3 protein: CASTLGGPSGELFF
CDR3 DNA: TGTGCCAGCACGCTAGGGGGCCCGTCCGGGGAGCTGTTTTTT

clone size: NA
J gene: TRBJ1-4
V gene: TRBV15
D gene: NA
CDR3 protein: CATSRSEKLFF
CDR3 DNA: TGTGCCACCAGCAGAAGCGAAAAACTGTTTTTT

clone size: NA
J gene: TRBJ1-1
V gene: TRBV29-1
D gene: NA
CDR3 protein: CSVGGLGAMTEAFF
CDR3 DNA: TGCAGCGTTGGCGGGCTGGGGGCGATGACTGAAGCTTTCTTT

clone size: NA
J gene: TRBJ2-3
V gene: TRBV9
D gene: NA
CDR3 protein: CASRGGGDTQYF
CDR3 DNA: TGTGCCAGCAGAGGGGGTGGAGATACGCAGTATTTT

clone size: NA
J gene: TRBJ2-3
V gene: TRBV5-8
D gene: TRBD2
CDR3 protein: CASGWGGQPTDTQYF
CDR3 DNA: TGTGCCAGCGGTTGGGGAGGGCAACCCACAGATACGCAGTATTTT

clone size: NA
J gene: TRBJ2-1
V gene: TRBV28
D gene: TRBD2
CDR3 protein: CASSLRRGGLSEQFF
CDR3 DNA: TGTGCCAGCAGTTTGCGGCGGGGGGGCCTTAGCGAGCAGTTCTTC

clone size: NA
J gene: TRBJ2-5
V gene: TRBV5-4
D gene: NA
CDR3 protein: CASSLSPSSGQETQYF
CDR3 DNA: TGTGCCAGCAGCTTGAGTCCTAGCTCTGGGCAAGAGACCCAGTACTTC

clone size: NA
J gene: TRBJ2-5
V gene: TRBV12-3/TRBV12-4
D gene: TRBD1
CDR3 protein: CASSFGTEETQYF
CDR3 DNA: TGTGCCAGCAGTTTTGGGACAGAAGAGACCCAGTACTTC

clone size: NA
J gene: TRBJ1-1
V gene: TRBV7-8
D gene: NA
CDR3 protein: CASSSTELNTEAFF
CDR3 DNA: TGTGCCAGCAGCTCAACAGAGTTGAACACTGAAGCTTTCTTT

clone size: NA
J gene: TRBJ2-3
V gene: TRBV5-6
D gene: TRBD2
CDR3 protein: CASSPEGLAGPDTQYF
CDR3 DNA: TGTGCCAGCAGCCCGGAGGGACTAGCGGGACCAGATACGCAGTATTTT

clone size: NA
J gene: TRBJ2-3
V gene: TRBV7-9
D gene: NA
CDR3 protein: CASSLGRVGGDTQYF
CDR3 DNA: TGTGCCAGCAGCTTAGGACGGGTGGGAGGCGATACGCAGTATTTT

clone size: NA
J gene: TRBJ2-2
V gene: TRBV7-2
D gene: NA
CDR3 protein: CASSLHSPVSTGELFF
CDR3 DNA: TGTGCCAGCAGCTTACATAGCCCTGTTAGCACCGGGGAGCTGTTTTTT

clone size: NA
J gene: TRBJ2-3
V gene: TRBV4-2
D gene: NA
CDR3 protein: CASSQSRTDQHTQYF
CDR3 DNA: TGTGCCAGCAGCCAGTCACGGACAGACCAACATACGCAGTATTTT

clone size: NA
J gene: TRBJ2-5
V gene: TRBV5-4
D gene: NA
CDR3 protein: CASSLDLTSLETQYF
CDR3 DNA: TGTGCCAGCAGCTTGGATCTAACTAGCTTAGAGACCCAGTACTTC

clone size: NA
J gene: TRBJ2-1
V gene: TRBV19
D gene: TRBD1
CDR3 protein: CASSIGQGVGEQFF
CDR3 DNA: TGTGCCAGTAGTATAGGGCAGGGGGTCGGAGAGCAGTTCTTC

clone size: NA
J gene: TRBJ1-3
V gene: TRBV3-1/TRBV3-2
D gene: NA
CDR3 protein: CASSQGVNIAGNTIYF
CDR3 DNA: TGTGCCAGCAGCCAAGGTGTAAATATTGCTGGAAACACCATATATTTT

clone size: NA
J gene: TRBJ2-2
V gene: TRBV5-1
D gene: NA
CDR3 protein: CASTVLASSAGELFF
CDR3 DNA: TGCGCCAGCACCGTCCTCGCTTCTAGCGCCGGGGAGCTGTTTTTT

clone size: NA
J gene: TRBJ2-2
V gene: TRBV5-1
D gene: NA
CDR3 protein: CASSLGTLANTGELFF
CDR3 DNA: TGCGCCAGCAGCTTGGGGACATTGGCGAACACCGGGGAGCTGTTTTTT

clone size: NA
J gene: TRBJ2-5
V gene: TRBV9
D gene: TRBD2
CDR3 protein: CASSPGLAGYQETQYF
CDR3 DNA: TGTGCCAGCAGCCCGGGGCTAGCGGGGTACCAAGAGACCCAGTACTTC

clone size: NA
J gene: TRBJ1-4
V gene: TRBV27
D gene: TRBD1
CDR3 protein: CASSSTGTGVEKLFF
CDR3 DNA: TGTGCCAGCAGTTCCACCGGGACAGGGGTTGAAAAACTGTTTTTT

clone size: NA
J gene: TRBJ1-2
V gene: TRBV19
D gene: NA
CDR3 protein: CASSIEGLYGYTF
CDR3 DNA: TGTGCCAGTAGTATAGAGGGCCTCTATGGCTACACCTTC

clone size: NA
J gene: TRBJ1-6
V gene: TRBV5-1
D gene: TRBD1
CDR3 protein: CASRDRGNNSPLHF
CDR3 DNA: TGCGCCAGCCGGGACAGGGGAAATAATTCACCCCTCCACTTT

clone size: once
J gene: TRBJ2-7
V gene: TRBV11-2
D gene: NA
CDR3 protein: CASSLEATPSYEQYF
CDR3 DNA: TGTGCCAGCAGCTTAGAAGCTACTCCCTCCTACGAGCAGTACTTC

clone size: NA
J gene: TRBJ2-3
V gene: TRBV19
D gene: TRBD1
CDR3 protein: CASSDPRGQTDTQYF
CDR3 DNA: TGTGCCAGTAGTGACCCTCGGGGACAGACAGATACGCAGTATTTT

clone size: NA
J gene: TRBJ2-5
V gene: TRBV7-8
D gene: NA
CDR3 protein: CASSHLGLQETQYF
CDR3 DNA: TGTGCCAGCAGCCACCTAGGACTACAAGAGACCCAGTACTTC

clone size: NA
J gene: TRBJ1-2
V gene: TRBV30
D gene: TRBD1
CDR3 protein: CAWGTGMGYGYTF
CDR3 DNA: TGTGCCTGGGGGACAGGGATGGGCTATGGCTACACCTTC

clone size: NA
J gene: TRBJ2-7
V gene: TRBV5-4
D gene: NA
CDR3 protein: CASSSTGKGNEQYF
CDR3 DNA: TGTGCCAGCAGCTCTACAGGGAAAGGTAACGAGCAGTACTTC

clone size: NA
J gene: TRBJ2-3
V gene: TRBV15
D gene: TRBD2
CDR3 protein: CATSRGLAGATDTQYF
CDR3 DNA: TGTGCCACCAGCAGAGGGCTAGCGGGGGCCACAGATACGCAGTATTTT

clone size: NA
J gene: TRBJ2-3
V gene: TRBV6-2/TRBV6-3
D gene: NA
CDR3 protein: CASSSPFAGAGDTQYF
CDR3 DNA: TGTGCCAGCAGTTCCCCCTTTGCGGGGGCGGGAGATACGCAGTATTTT

clone size: NA
J gene: TRBJ1-1
V gene: TRBV7-9
D gene: TRBD1
CDR3 protein: CASSDRQGMNTEAFF
CDR3 DNA: TGTGCCAGCAGCGACAGACAGGGGATGAACACTGAAGCTTTCTTT